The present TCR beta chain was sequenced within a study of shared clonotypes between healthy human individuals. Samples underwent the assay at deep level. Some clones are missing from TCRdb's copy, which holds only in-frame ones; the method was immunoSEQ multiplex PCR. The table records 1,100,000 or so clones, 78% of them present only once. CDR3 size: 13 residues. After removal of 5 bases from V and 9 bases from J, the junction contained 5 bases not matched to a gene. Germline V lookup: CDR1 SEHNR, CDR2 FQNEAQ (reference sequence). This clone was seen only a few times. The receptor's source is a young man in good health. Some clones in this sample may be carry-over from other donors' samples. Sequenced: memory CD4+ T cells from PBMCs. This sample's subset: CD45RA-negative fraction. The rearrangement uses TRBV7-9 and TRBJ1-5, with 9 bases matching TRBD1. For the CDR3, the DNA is TGTGCCAGCAGCCGACAGGGGGAGACGCCCCAGCATTTT. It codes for CASSRQGETPQHF.